This T cell receptor (beta chain) was documented in a study of identifying expanded T cells in peripheral blood. The data were produced by immunoSEQ multiplex PCR, yet TCRdb's version contains in-frame clones alone and is incomplete. The sample includes about 91,000 clones, 85% to 90% of them seen just once. In regard to this clone: Its specificity is not known.

During the collection period, no donor immune events like infections were recorded. Findings and caveats of the study: Approximately two-week clone count variance significantly increased as total template count grew. Over around two and four weeks, about 15 and 19 clones changed, versus around 1.2 between replicates.

The ends were cut back, 7 bases at V and 6 bases at J, with 21 bases in the middle. The CDR3 covers 16 residues. CDR1 is MDHEN and CDR2 is SYDVKM in the germline V gene. This clonotype was sampled from a person aged 18 to 75 in good health. The sample taken for sequencing was blood. J is TRBJ2-2 and V is TRBV28, with D tentatively TRBD1 (5 bases). This chain's CDR3 is CASKLPEGVGAGELFF. Written as DNA, the CDR3 is TGTGCCAGCAAATTACCGGAAGGGGTTGGGGCCGGGGAGCTGTTTTTT.